The 28 T cell receptor beta chains reported below all come from one sample, sequenced in a study of response to subunit inactivated influenza vaccine. Using its own MiXCR run on the RT-PCR reads, TCRdb lists one record per CDR3 protein. The repertoire has about 150,000 distinct CDR3 sequences, about 11% of them found once; the top ten carry around 35%. Sequenced here: CD8+ T cells sorted from PBMCs, sampled around 2 years after vaccination. The receptor source for this set is a man in his fifties or sixties who received an inactivated influenza vaccine.

This chain joins TRBV7-8 and TRBJ2-5, with D maybe TRBD2 (6 bases). The CDR3 consists of 16 residues. Trimming left V 4 bases short and J 5 bases short, with 20 bases between. CDR1 and CDR2 (germline): SGHVS, FQNEAQ. DNA of the CDR3: TGTGCCAGCAGCTGGGCTGATGGGCAGGAGGGGGAGACCCAGTACTTC. Protein: CASSWADGQEGETQYF.

The V gene is TRBV7-6, the J gene TRBJ2-7; D is unresolved. The CDR3 has 15 amino acids. Germline CDR1 and CDR2: SGHVS and FNYEAQ. V lost 1 base and J 0 bases, leaving 10 bases between the germline ends. The CDR3 coding sequence is TGTGCCAGCAGCTTAGATCAGGCCCCCTCCTACGAGCAGTACTTC. Translating it yields CASSLDQAPSYEQYF.

This clonotype was seen at least ten times. CDR3 region: CASSPTTGLYEQYF. Written as DNA, the CDR3 is TGTGCCAGCAGCCCCACGACAGGGCTATACGAGCAGTACTTC. The rearrangement joins TRBV27 to TRBJ2-7, with 7 bases matching TRBD1. Germline CDR1 MNHEY, CDR2 SMNVEV (reference sequence). With V trimmed by 6 bases and J by 4 bases, 9 bases remained unmatched. The CDR3 runs 14 residues.

This clonotype has a handful of counts. The chain couples TRBV28 to TRBJ1-1; D is possibly TRBD1 (5 bases). The germline V gene has CDR1 MDHEN and CDR2 SYDVKM. V lost 2 bases to trimming and J lost 0 bases, with 10 bases between them. The CDR3 loop spans 15 amino acids. This CDR3 is CASSLGGRVNTEAFF. In DNA form, the CDR3 reads TGTGCCAGCAGTTTAGGGGGGAGGGTGAACACTGAAGCTTTCTTT.

V usage is TRBV4-2 and J usage is TRBJ2-7; D is possibly TRBD1 or TRBD2 (5 bases each). Germline values: CDR1 LGHNA, CDR2 YNFKEQ. The V and J ends lost 4 bases and 5 bases respectively, with 12 bases between them. The CDR3 is made up of 13 amino acids. For the CDR3, the DNA is TGTGCCAGCAGCCCCGGGGCCGGCGACGAGCAGTACTTC. The encoded protein is CASSPGAGDEQYF.

This clonotype was counted at least ten times. The chain recombines TRBV27 with TRBJ2-7; 9 nucleotides agree with TRBD2. CDR1 and CDR2 (germline): MNHEY, SMNVEV (reference sequence). CDR3 length: 14 amino acids. Unmatched junction bases numbered 7, after V lost 10 bases and J lost 0 bases. The CDR3 sequence: CANLSGGHSYEQYF. CDR3 sequence (DNA): TGTGCCAACTTAAGCGGGGGGCACTCCTACGAGCAGTACTTC.

This clonotype was seen more than once but under ten times. The CDR3 bases are TGTGCCACCAGCAGAGCGGCCAGCACAGATACGCAGTATTTT. This translates into CATSRAASTDTQYF. The chain joins TRBV15 to TRBJ2-3; no definite D call. The CDR3 totals 14 residues. The germline V and J ends were trimmed by 1 base and 0 bases, with 5 bases remaining between them. CDR1 is LNHNV, CDR2 YYDKDF, per germline (reference sequence).

This clonotype came up once. The gene calls are TRBV28 and TRBJ2-1, with D perhaps matching TRBD1 (6 bases). Trimming took off 2 bases at V and 6 bases at J, with 11 bases between the two ends. The germline gives CDR1 MDHEN, CDR2 SYDVKM. The CDR3 has 14 residues. In nucleotides, the CDR3 is TGTGCCAGCAGTTTACCGACAGGTCGCAATGAGCAGTTCTTC. The encoded protein is CASSLPTGRNEQFF.

The chain has TRBV28 and TRBJ2-7; no reliable D call. Germline-derived CDR1 and CDR2 are MDHEN and SYDVKM. The CDR3 sequence is 12 residues long. Deletions cut 3 bases from V and 4 bases from J, with 7 bases between. CDR3 DNA: TGTGCCAGCAGTTTCCCTGATTACGAGCAGTACTTC. It yields the protein CASSFPDYEQYF. The variable domain in full, with the rest retrieved from reference TRBV28 and TRBJ2-7, is DVKVTQSSRYLVKRTGEKVFLECVQDMDHENMFWYRQDPGLGLRLIYFSYDVKMKEKGDIPEGYSVSREKKERFSLILESASTNQTSMYLCASSFPDYEQYFGPGTRLTVT.

The gene calls are TRBV10-3 and TRBJ2-7; 8 positions agree with TRBD1. V lost 3 bases and J lost 0; bases outside the gene matches: 4. Germline values: CDR1 ENHRY, CDR2 SYGVKD. This CDR3 has 15 residues. CDR3 protein: CAISDRTGISYEQYF. DNA for the CDR3: TGTGCCATCAGTGATAGGACAGGGATCTCCTACGAGCAGTACTTC.

The chain uses TRBV10-3 and TRBJ2-7; 7 nucleotides agree with TRBD1. The germline gives CDR1 ENHRY, CDR2 SYGVKD. The CDR3 has 14 residues. Trimming took 0 bases from V and 4 from J; bases not matched to a gene: 3. The CDR3 nucleotides read TGTGCCATCAGTGAGTCGGGCAGGGGGTACGAGCAGTACTTC. Translating gives CAISESGRGYEQYF.

This clonotype was counted only a few times. The chain combines TRBV6-1 with TRBJ1-5; D is unclear. CDR1 and CDR2 (germline): MNHNS, SASEGT. Trimming cost V 2 bases and J 1 base, with 9 bases left between them. CDR3 length equals 15 residues. The CDR3 here is CASSESAWSNQPQHF. Here the CDR3 DNA reads TGTGCCAGCAGTGAATCGGCCTGGAGCAATCAGCCCCAGCATTTT.

The chain links TRBV19 to TRBJ2-2; TRBD2 agrees at 7 bases. The CDR3 is made up of 14 amino acids. Trimming removed 8 bases from V and 4 bases from J; junction bases left unmatched: 7. In germline, CDR1 is LNHDA, CDR2 SQIVND (reference sequence). The CDR3 sequence: CASLSGGITGELFF. The CDR3 DNA reads as TGTGCCAGTCTCTCCGGGGGGATCACCGGGGAGCTGTTTTTT.

There are many counts of this clonotype. The chain couples TRBV7-9 to TRBJ1-1; D might be TRBD1 (5 bases). The CDR3 loop spans 12 amino acids. Looked up from germline, CDR1 is SEHNR and CDR2 is FQNEAQ (reference sequence). V was trimmed by 7 bases and J by 8 bases, leaving 14 bases between them. The CDR3 DNA follows: TGTGCCAGCACCCCTGGGGCACCCGAAGCTTTCTTT. It is translated as CASTPGAPEAFF. Drawing the rest from reference TRBV7-9 and TRBJ1-1, the complete variable domain is DTGVSQNPRHKITKRGQNVTFRCDPISEHNRLYWYRQTLGQGPEFLTYFQNEAQLEKSRLLSDRFSAERPKGSFSTLEIQRTEQGDSAMYLCASTPGAPEAFFGQGTRLTVV.

This clonotype was found many times. V usage is TRBV9 and J usage is TRBJ1-1, with D maybe TRBD1 (6 bases). The V end was cut by 3 bases, the J end by 4 bases, with 13 bases between. This CDR3 spans 14 amino acids. The germline gives CDR1 SGDLS, CDR2 YYNGEE. CDR3 protein: CASSAAGAGTEAFF. The CDR3 DNA sequence: TGTGCCAGCAGCGCCGCGGGGGCCGGCACTGAAGCTTTCTTT.

This clonotype was picked up a small number of times. V gene TRBV15 combines with J gene TRBJ2-3; 8 nucleotides agree with TRBD2. This CDR3 contains 14 residues. CDR1 LNHNV and CDR2 YYDKDF come from the germline V gene (reference sequence). The trim removed 5 bases at V and 3 bases at J, leaving 4 bases unmatched. CDR3 nucleotides: TGTGCCACCAGCCAAGCGGGGGTGACAGATACGCAGTATTTT. Translating gives CATSQAGVTDTQYF.

In nucleotides, the CDR3 is TGTGCCAGCAGTCTTACCGGGGTCGCGCTCGACGAGCAGTACTTC. It specifies CASSLTGVALDEQYF. The chain joins TRBV6-1 to TRBJ2-7; TRBD2 might be the D (5 bases). The CDR3 extends over 15 amino acids. Germline V lookup: CDR1 MNHNS, CDR2 SASEGT. The ends were cut back, 5 bases at V and 5 bases at J, with 19 bases in the middle.

In its sample, this clonotype was seen a few times. V gene TRBV6-5 combines with J gene TRBJ2-3; tentative D call: TRBD2 (5 bases). The CDR3 contains 13 residues. Trimming removed 3 bases from V and 3 bases from J, with 7 bases in between. The germline V gene encodes CDR1 MNHEY and CDR2 SVGAGI. CDR3 nucleotides: TGTGCCAGCAGTTATACGGGGACAGATACGCAGTATTTT. Encoded protein: CASSYTGTDTQYF.

This clonotype was seen at least ten times. The rearrangement links TRBV11-2 to TRBJ2-3; possible D gene TRBD2, 6 bases. Per germline, CDR1 SGHAT and CDR2 FQNNGV. The CDR3 has 15 residues. Trimming stripped 4 bases from V and 2 bases from J, with 13 bases between. The CDR3 region has the DNA TGTGCCAGCAGCTCCCTAGGAGGGGACACAGATACGCAGTATTTT. This sequence encodes CASSSLGGDTDTQYF.

This clonotype appeared a few times. This chain links TRBV20-1 with TRBJ2-7; 8 positions agree with TRBD1. The junction had 10 bases not matched to a gene; V was cut back by 4 bases and J by 5 bases. This CDR3 spans 14 amino acids. CDR1 and CDR2 (germline): DFQATT, SNEGSKA (reference sequence). The CDR3 loop reads CSAISGTGGNEQYF. CDR3 bases: TGCAGTGCTATTTCCGGGACAGGAGGGAACGAGCAGTACTTC.

The V gene is TRBV27, the J gene TRBJ1-2; 10 bases map to TRBD1. Trimming cost V 3 bases and J 6 bases; bases outside gene matches: 4. There are 14 residues in the CDR3. Germline V CDR1 and CDR2: MNHEY, SMNVEV (reference sequence). CDR3 nucleotides: TGTGCCAGCAGTTTGACAGGGGGCGAAAATGGCTACACCTTC. This gives the protein CASSLTGGENGYTF.

The rearrangement uses TRBV5-1 and TRBJ2-7, with D perhaps assigned TRBD1 or TRBD2 (5 bases each). This CDR3 has 13 amino acids. The ends were cut back, 7 bases at V and 2 bases at J, with 13 bases in the middle. The V gene's germline CDR1 is SGHRS and CDR2 YFSETQ. The DNA of the CDR3 is TGCGCCAGCGGGACCCAACATGCCTACGAGCAGTACTTC. Encoded protein: CASGTQHAYEQYF.

This chain joins TRBV7-3 and TRBJ2-1, with D possibly TRBD1 on 5 matching bases. The CDR3 consists of 16 residues. V lost 0 bases, J lost 7 bases, and 16 bases lay in between. The germline gives CDR1 SGHTA, CDR2 FQGTGA. The CDR3 loop is CASSLTWQGESNEQFF. Written as DNA, the CDR3 is TGTGCCAGCAGCTTAACGTGGCAGGGTGAATCAAATGAGCAGTTCTTC.

A few counts support this clonotype. V gene TRBV10-3 combines with J gene TRBJ1-1; 11 bases map to TRBD1. The J segment lost 6 bases and the V segment lost 5 bases, leaving 8 bases of the junction unmatched. CDR1 is ENHRY and CDR2 is SYGVKD in the germline V gene. CDR3 length equals 15 residues. In DNA form, the CDR3 reads TGTGCCATCAGTCGGGACAGGGGGGCCGCGGCTGAAGCTTTCTTT. Its protein product is CAISRDRGAAAEAFF.

This clonotype came up a few times. V and J are TRBV11-2 and TRBJ2-7; 7 nucleotides line up with TRBD1. Germline CDR1 reads SGHAT; CDR2 reads FQNNGV. The V gene end was trimmed by 5 bases and the J gene end by 4 bases; junction bases not matched to a gene: 11. The CDR3 spans 15 residues. CDR3 sequence reads: CASSTGVSGLYEQYF. The CDR3 nucleotides read TGTGCCAGCAGCACAGGGGTCTCAGGGCTATACGAGCAGTACTTC.

This clonotype was seen a handful of times. The chain carries TRBV15 and TRBJ2-7; TRBD2 aligns across 7 bases. Germline V gene sequence: CDR1 LNHNV, CDR2 YYDKDF (reference sequence). This CDR3 region has 15 residues. J gave up 1 base and V 5 bases, and 8 bases lay outside the gene matches. CDR3 sequence reads: CATSWEGRKSYEQYF. CDR3 coding DNA: TGTGCCACCAGCTGGGAGGGAAGAAAGTCCTACGAGCAGTACTTC.

Ten or more counts support this clonotype. CDR3 residues: CASAYRLAVSSYEQYF. CDR3 coding DNA: TGTGCCAGCGCCTACCGTCTAGCGGTTAGCTCCTACGAGCAGTACTTC. This chain links TRBV28 with TRBJ2-7, with 7 positions matching TRBD2. This CDR3 has 16 amino acids. Germline lookup yields CDR1 MDHEN and CDR2 SYDVKM. J lost 0 bases, V lost 8 bases, and 13 bases had no gene match.

This sequence joins TRBV4-3 and TRBJ2-3, with 7 bases fitting TRBD2. J lost 4 bases, V lost 4 bases, and 8 bases had no gene match. Looked up from germline, CDR1 is LGHNA and CDR2 is YSLEER. The CDR3 has 15 amino acids. CDR3 sequence: CASSPRLALSDTQYF. As DNA, the CDR3 is TGCGCCAGCAGCCCCAGACTAGCCCTTTCAGATACGCAGTATTTT.